Following are 26 T cell receptor beta chains from one sample sequenced in a study of regulatory T cells in long-lasting Graves disease. Noted time point: newly diagnosed GD, antithyroid drugs for less than 3 months. Generation of the TCR library employed RNA extracted from PBMCs. iRepertoire HTBI primers and Arm-PCR of CDR3 regions built TCR beta libraries. In TCRdb, the multiplex PCR reads were re-called with MiXCR into one record per CDR3 protein. Among approximately 390,000 distinct CDR3 sequences, around 15% were seen once, and the ten largest hold 20% to 25%. These data also formed part of another study, on T cells in Graves' hyperthyroidism and ophthalmopathy.

The starting material was peripheral blood mononuclear cells (PBMCs), obtained at new diagnosis, from a patient treated with antithyroid drugs. All receptors come from a woman between 18 and 30 years old with Graves disease.

The chain has TRBV6-2 or TRBV6-3 and TRBJ2-4; D is unclear. With 8 bases removed from V and 4 bases from J, the gap between germline ends came to 6 bases. This CDR3 is built from 11 residues. The germline gives CDR1 MNHEY, CDR2 SVGEGT. The DNA for the CDR3 is TGTGCCAGCGCAGAAAAAAACATTCAGTACTTC. Encoded protein: CASAEKNIQYF.

This clonotype has a count of ten or more. The chain recombines TRBV30 with TRBJ2-1; D is perhaps TRBD1 (6 bases). The V end lost 5 bases, the J end lost 9 bases, and 14 bases lay between the germline ends. CDR1 and CDR2 from the germline V gene are GTSNPN and SVGIG (reference sequence). The CDR3 spans 12 residues. The CDR3 region is CAWAQGMGEQFF. In DNA, the CDR3 is TGTGCCTGGGCCCAGGGGATGGGTGAGCAGTTCTTC.

Of note for this clonotype: This may come from a read error, since a much larger clone is one base off. The CDR3 DNA follows: TGCGCCAGCGGCTTGGATCCGGGGGCTCGAGGCTACACCTTC. Amino acids: CASGLDPGARGYTF. This sequence joins TRBV5-1 and TRBJ1-2, with D possibly matching TRBD1 (6 bases). CDR1 SGHRS and CDR2 YFSETQ come from the germline V gene. The CDR3 covers 14 residues.

This clonotype showed up many times. The chain has TRBV5-1 and TRBJ2-7; a possible D gene is TRBD1 (6 bases). V was shortened by 4 bases and J by 0 bases, with 14 bases between the two germline ends. Germline V lookup: CDR1 SGHRS, CDR2 YFSETQ. The CDR3 is 15 residues long. In DNA form, the CDR3 reads TGCGCCAGCAGCACCCTGACAGGCGCCTCCTACGAGCAGTACTTC. Protein: CASSTLTGASYEQYF.

This rearrangement joins TRBV24-1 to TRBJ2-2; the match to TRBD1 covers 9 bases. In germline, CDR1 is KGHDR, CDR2 SFDVKD. V was pared by 1 base and J by 6 bases, with 5 bases of the junction left unmatched. The CDR3 has 16 residues. The CDR3 protein is CATSDLRTGDSGELFF. In nucleotides, the CDR3 is TGTGCCACCAGTGATTTAAGGACAGGGGATTCCGGGGAGCTGTTTTTT.

Concerning this clonotype itself: This likely came from a read error, as a far larger clone is one base away. The rearrangement joins TRBV7-2 to TRBJ2-3; the D is unclear. Between the trimmed V and J ends, which lost 5 bases and 2 bases, there was a span of 5 bases. Per germline, CDR1 SGHTA and CDR2 FQGNSA. The CDR3 runs to 12 residues. The CDR3 region has the DNA TGTGCCAGCAGCCACAACACAGATACGCAGTATTTT. Translating gives CASSHNTDTQYF.

This clonotype was observed a handful of times. The genes are TRBV5-6 and TRBJ2-1, with D possibly being TRBD2 (5 bases). The CDR3 totals 14 residues. Germline assignment: CDR1 SGHDT and CDR2 YYEEEE. Trimming removed 4 bases at V and 3 bases at J, with 11 bases between. The CDR3 DNA reads TGTGCCAGCAGCCCGGGAAACGGCTACAATGAGCAGTTCTTC. Its translation: CASSPGNGYNEQFF.

This chain joins TRBV11-2 and TRBJ2-1, with 8 bases matching TRBD2. V trimming: 2 bases; J trimming: 4 bases; junction bases outside the gene matches: 13. CDR3 size: 18 residues. The V gene's germline CDR1 is SGHAT and CDR2 FQNNGV. The CDR3 DNA reads TGTGCCAGCAGCTTACCGGGGGGGCAGGCCGAAATATACAATGAGCAGTTCTTC. It codes for CASSLPGGQAEIYNEQFF.

There are many counts of this clonotype. The gene calls are TRBV9 and TRBJ1-4; maybe TRBD1 (5 bases). CDR3 length: 16 residues. CDR1 is SGDLS and CDR2 is YYNGEE in the germline V gene. The V end was cut by 4 bases, the J end by 0 bases, with 13 bases between. CDR3 nucleotides: TGTGCCAGCAGCCCCCGACAGATTGCAACTAATGAAAAACTGTTTTTT. Its translation: CASSPRQIATNEKLFF.

This clonotype has just one count. The germline gene is not matched at one end of the junction; a read error may be the cause. V gene TRBV28 combines with J gene TRBJ2-5; D could derive from TRBD1 or TRBD2 (6 bases each). From germline, CDR1 is MDHEN and CDR2 SYDVKM. The CDR3 runs 14 residues. As DNA, the CDR3 is TGTACCAGCAGAGGATGGAGGGGACAAGAGACCCAGTGCTTC. Translated, it gives CTSRGWRGQETQCF. Based on the CDR3 plus reference TRBV28 and TRBJ2-5, the full variable domain is DVKVTQSSRYLVKRTGEKVFLECVQDMDHENMFWYRQDPGLGLRLIYFSYDVKMKEKGDIPEGYSVSREKKERFSLILESASTNQTSMYLCTSRGWRGQETQCFGPGTRLLVL.

The J gene is TRBJ1-6, the V gene TRBV15; a possible D gene is TRBD1 (6 bases). The V gene lost 2 bases and the J gene lost 10 bases, with 21 bases spanning the gap. CDR1 LNHNV and CDR2 YYDKDF come from the germline V gene (reference sequence). The CDR3 length is 17 residues. The CDR3 nucleotides are TGTGCCACCAGCAGATATGACAGGCCACTATCACGATCACCCCTCCACTTT. It yields the protein CATSRYDRPLSRSPLHF.

This chain connects TRBV6-4 to TRBJ2-3, with 8 positions matching TRBD2. Unmatched junction bases numbered 6, after V lost 5 bases and J lost 2 bases. The CDR3 contains 15 residues. Germline CDR1 MRHNA, CDR2 SNTAGT. As DNA, the CDR3 is TGTGCCAGCAGTTTAGCGGGATCGGCCACAGATACGCAGTATTTT. Its protein is CASSLAGSATDTQYF.

In this sample, this clonotype turned up many times. The genes are TRBV2 and TRBJ2-6, with D unclear. CDR1 and CDR2 from the germline V gene are SNHLY and FYNNEI. This CDR3 has 17 residues. Trimming pared 3 bases from V and 0 bases from J, leaving 12 bases between. CDR3 region: CASSDGGVRSGANVLTF. The CDR3 nucleotides are TGTGCCAGCAGTGACGGTGGCGTCCGCTCTGGGGCCAACGTCCTGACTTTC.

This clonotype was observed at least ten times. The rearrangement joins TRBV5-1 to TRBJ2-1, with D uncertain. Germline V gene lookup returns CDR1 SGHRS and CDR2 YFSETQ. Trimming removed 0 bases at V and 6 bases at J, with 10 bases between. There are 14 residues in the CDR3. The CDR3 loop is CASSLGAVGNEQFF. The CDR3 nucleotides read TGCGCCAGCAGCTTGGGGGCGGTTGGCAATGAGCAGTTCTTC.

The chain has TRBV11-2 and TRBJ1-2, with D possibly matching TRBD1 (5 bases). Germline V gene lookup returns CDR1 SGHAT and CDR2 FQNNGV. This CDR3 region has 16 residues. V dropped 4 bases and J dropped 4 bases, with 19 bases sitting between them. CDR3 DNA sequence: TGTGCCAGCAGCTCCCACGGGGCCTCGAGCGGCTATGGCTACACCTTC. This codes for CASSSHGASSGYGYTF. Drawing the rest from reference TRBV11-2 and TRBJ1-2, the complete variable domain is EAGVAQSPRYKIIEKRQSVAFWCNPISGHATLYWYQQILGQGPKLLIQFQNNGVVDDSQLPKDRFSAERLKGVDSTLKIQPAKLEDSAVYLCASSSHGASSGYGYTFGSGTRLTVV.

This chain uses TRBV9 with TRBJ2-3; no reliable D call. Germline CDR1 is SGDLS and CDR2 is YYNGEE. The CDR3 consists of 12 residues. Trimming took off 3 bases at V and 6 bases at J, with 8 bases between the two ends. CDR3: CASSASLDTQYF. The CDR3, as DNA: TGTGCCAGCAGCGCCTCGTTGGATACGCAGTATTTT.

This clonotype was counted at least ten times. The chain couples TRBV2 to TRBJ1-2; 7 bases agree with TRBD1. From germline, CDR1 is SNHLY and CDR2 FYNNEI. Trimming cost V 4 bases and J 5 bases; bases outside gene matches: 10. CDR3 length: 15 amino acids. CDR3 region: CASSGKQGLSYGYTF. Written as DNA, the CDR3 is TGTGCCAGCAGTGGAAAACAGGGGCTATCTTATGGCTACACCTTC.

This clonotype was detected only a few times. This chain joins TRBV20-1 and TRBJ2-7; 10 bases fit TRBD1. The CDR3 covers 14 residues. Germline V CDR1 and CDR2: DFQATT, SNEGSKA (reference sequence). The V gene end was trimmed by 6 bases and the J gene end by 2 bases; junction bases not matched to a gene: 7. Here the CDR3 reads CSASGTGEAYEQYF. The CDR3 nucleotides read TGCAGTGCGTCCGGGACAGGGGAAGCCTACGAGCAGTACTTC.

This clonotype turned up a few times. The V gene is TRBV19, the J gene TRBJ1-4; D is undetermined. The CDR3 is made up of 11 amino acids. In germline, CDR1 is LNHDA, CDR2 SQIVND (reference sequence). V was pared by 3 bases and J by 12 bases, with 8 bases between. Written as DNA, the CDR3 is TGTGCCAGTAGTATCGGATGGGAACTGTTTTTT. Translating it yields CASSIGWELFF.

This clonotype was detected a few times. The chain has TRBV2 and TRBJ1-5, with 8 bases identical to TRBD1. The germline gives CDR1 SNHLY, CDR2 FYNNEI. The junction had 9 bases not matched to a gene; V was cut back by 8 bases and J by 3 bases. The CDR3 is 15 residues long. The CDR3 spells CASSPETGANQPQHF. Here the CDR3 DNA reads TGTGCCAGCTCTCCTGAGACAGGGGCCAATCAGCCCCAGCATTTT.

V is TRBV18 and J is TRBJ2-5; D is ambiguous. V was pared by 3 bases and J by 4 bases, with 18 bases between. Germline assignment: CDR1 KGHSH and CDR2 LQKENI. CDR3 length: 16 residues. DNA of the CDR3: TGTGCCAGCTCACCCCTCCGGGTTCCTTCTTCAGAGACCCAGTACTTC. Its protein product is CASSPLRVPSSETQYF. The full variable domain, rest sourced from reference TRBV18 and TRBJ2-5, is NAGVMQNPRHLVRRRGQEARLRCSPMKGHSHVYWYRQLPEEGLKFMVYLQKENIIDESGMPKERFSAEFPKEGPSILRIQQVVRGDSAAYFCASSPLRVPSSETQYFGPGTRLLVL.

There are many counts of this clonotype. The genes are TRBV5-1 and TRBJ2-5, with D possibly being TRBD1 or TRBD2 (5 bases each). V dropped 3 bases and J dropped 2 bases, with 14 bases sitting between them. Germline V gene lookup returns CDR1 SGHRS and CDR2 YFSETQ. This CDR3 is 15 amino acids long. The CDR3 here is CASSSGTQTQETQYF. In DNA, the CDR3 is TGCGCCAGCAGCTCCGGGACCCAGACTCAAGAGACCCAGTACTTC.

The sample holds many counts of this clonotype. The rearrangement joins TRBV30 to TRBJ2-3; a possible D gene is TRBD1 (5 bases). Germline V lookup: CDR1 GTSNPN, CDR2 SVGIG (reference sequence). The CDR3 covers 14 residues. V was clipped by 0 bases and J by 1 base, with 8 bases between them. The CDR3 sequence is CAWSVSRGTDTQYF. DNA of the CDR3: TGTGCCTGGAGTGTAAGCAGGGGCACAGATACGCAGTATTTT.

This clonotype was picked up a small number of times. This chain connects TRBV28 to TRBJ1-1; D unclear. This CDR3 has 13 residues. The germline V gene encodes CDR1 MDHEN and CDR2 SYDVKM. Deletions cut 2 bases from V and 6 bases from J, with 10 bases between. The CDR3 region has the DNA TGTGCCAGCAGTTTAGCCCCAGGATCTGAAGCTTTCTTT. Translated, it gives CASSLAPGSEAFF.

This clonotype has ten or more counts. The rearrangement links TRBV3-1 to TRBJ1-4, with D unclear. Germline-derived CDR1 and CDR2 are LGHDT and YNNKEL (reference sequence). V was pared by 1 base and J by 8 bases, with 17 bases between. The CDR3 totals 16 residues. CDR3 loop: CASSQVFGPHSEKLFF. CDR3 nucleotide sequence: TGTGCCAGCAGCCAAGTCTTCGGACCTCACTCGGAAAAACTGTTTTTT.

This clonotype was seen at least ten times. The J gene is TRBJ2-7, the V gene TRBV5-6; D may be TRBD2 (5 bases). CDR3 length: 17 amino acids. Germline CDR1 is SGHDT and CDR2 is YYEEEE. V lost 4 bases to trimming and J lost 4 bases, with 24 bases between them. The CDR3 DNA reads TGTGCCAGCAGCCCCGATGGTGTGCGCGAAGGAGGTTACGAGCAGTACTTC. Protein: CASSPDGVREGGYEQYF.